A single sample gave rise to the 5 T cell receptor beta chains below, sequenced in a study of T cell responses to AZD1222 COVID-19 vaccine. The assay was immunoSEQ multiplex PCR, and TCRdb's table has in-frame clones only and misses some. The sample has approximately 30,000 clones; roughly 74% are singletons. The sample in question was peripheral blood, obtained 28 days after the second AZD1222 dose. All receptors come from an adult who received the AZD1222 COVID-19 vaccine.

This CDR3 reads CASSSLIPRSDSGNTIYF. Here the CDR3 DNA reads TGTGCCAGCAGCTCCCTAATTCCGAGGAGCGACTCTGGAAACACCATATATTTT. This chain connects TRBV5-4 to TRBJ1-3; D unresolved. V gave up 3 bases and J gave up 0 bases, with 19 bases separating them. The germline V gene has CDR1 SGHNT and CDR2 YYREEE (reference sequence). The CDR3 covers 18 residues.

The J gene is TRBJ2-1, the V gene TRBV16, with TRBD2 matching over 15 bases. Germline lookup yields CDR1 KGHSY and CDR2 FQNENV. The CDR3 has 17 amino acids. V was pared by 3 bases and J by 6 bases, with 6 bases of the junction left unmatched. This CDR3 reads CASSHRTSGRALNEQFF. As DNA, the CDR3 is TGTGCCAGCAGCCACCGGACTAGCGGGAGGGCTCTCAATGAGCAGTTCTTC.

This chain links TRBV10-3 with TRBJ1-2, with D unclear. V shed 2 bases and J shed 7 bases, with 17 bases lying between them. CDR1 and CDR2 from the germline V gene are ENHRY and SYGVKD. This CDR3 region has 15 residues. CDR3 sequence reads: CAISEANPRAGGYTF. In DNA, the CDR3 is TGTGCCATCAGTGAGGCCAACCCCCGGGCCGGTGGCTACACCTTC.

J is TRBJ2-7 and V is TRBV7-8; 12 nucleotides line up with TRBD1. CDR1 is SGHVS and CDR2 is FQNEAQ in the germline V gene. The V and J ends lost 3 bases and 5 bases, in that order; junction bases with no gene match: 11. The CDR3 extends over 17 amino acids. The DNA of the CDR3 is TGTGCCAGCAGCTTCGGGACAGGGGGCGTCTCCCTCCACGAGCAGTACTTC. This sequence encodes CASSFGTGGVSLHEQYF.

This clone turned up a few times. This chain's CDR3 is CAWSALGTVNTGELFF. The CDR3 DNA follows: TGTGCCTGGAGCGCCCTCGGGACCGTTAACACCGGGGAGCTGTTTTTT. The chain employs TRBV30 and TRBJ2-2, with D perhaps assigned TRBD1 or TRBD2 (5 bases each). V was cut by 3 bases and J by 2 bases, with 16 bases left in between. There are 16 residues in the CDR3. Germline-derived CDR1 and CDR2 are GTSNPN and SVGIG (reference sequence).